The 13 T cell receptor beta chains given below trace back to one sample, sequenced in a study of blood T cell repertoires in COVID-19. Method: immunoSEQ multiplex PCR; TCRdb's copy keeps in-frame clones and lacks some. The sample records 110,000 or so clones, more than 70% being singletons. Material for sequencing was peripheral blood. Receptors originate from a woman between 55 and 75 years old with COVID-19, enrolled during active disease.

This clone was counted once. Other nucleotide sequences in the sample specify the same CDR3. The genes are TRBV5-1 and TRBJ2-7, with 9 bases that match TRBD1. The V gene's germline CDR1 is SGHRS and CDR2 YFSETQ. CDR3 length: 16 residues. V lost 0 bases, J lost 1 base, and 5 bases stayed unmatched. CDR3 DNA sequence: TGCGCCAGCAGCTTGGAGGGACAGGGAGGATCCTACGAGCAGTACTTC. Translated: CASSLEGQGGSYEQYF. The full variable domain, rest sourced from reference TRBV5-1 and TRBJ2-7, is KAGVTQTPRYLIKTRGQQVTLSCSPISGHRSVSWYQQTPGQGLQFLFEYFSETQRNKGNFPGRFSGRQFSNSRSEMNVSTLELGDSALYLCASSLEGQGGSYEQYFGPGTRLTVT.

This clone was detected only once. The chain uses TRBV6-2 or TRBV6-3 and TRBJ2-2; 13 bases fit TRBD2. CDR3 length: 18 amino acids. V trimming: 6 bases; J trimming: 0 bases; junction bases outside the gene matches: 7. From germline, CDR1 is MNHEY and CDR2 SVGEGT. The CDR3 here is CASSDGLAGATNTGELFF. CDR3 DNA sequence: TGTGCCAGCAGCGATGGACTAGCGGGGGCCACGAACACCGGGGAGCTGTTTTTT.

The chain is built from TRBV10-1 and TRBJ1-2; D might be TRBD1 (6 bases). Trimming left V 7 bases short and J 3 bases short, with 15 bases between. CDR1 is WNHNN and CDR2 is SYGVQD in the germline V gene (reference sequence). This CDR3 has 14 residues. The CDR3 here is CASKTPRQDYGYTF. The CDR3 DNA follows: TGCGCCAGCAAGACCCCCCGACAGGACTATGGCTACACCTTC.

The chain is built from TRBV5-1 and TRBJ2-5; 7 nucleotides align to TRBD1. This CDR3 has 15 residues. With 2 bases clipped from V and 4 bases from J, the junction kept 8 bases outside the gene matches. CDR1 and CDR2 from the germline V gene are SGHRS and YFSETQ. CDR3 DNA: TGCGCCAGCAGCTTCGGGGACAGTTTTTTAGAGACCCAGTACTTC. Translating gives CASSFGDSFLETQYF.

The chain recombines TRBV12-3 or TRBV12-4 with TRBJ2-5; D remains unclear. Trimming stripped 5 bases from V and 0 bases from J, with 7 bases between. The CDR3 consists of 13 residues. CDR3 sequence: CASSALYQETQYF. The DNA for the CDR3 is TGTGCCAGCAGTGCACTGTACCAAGAGACCCAGTACTTC.

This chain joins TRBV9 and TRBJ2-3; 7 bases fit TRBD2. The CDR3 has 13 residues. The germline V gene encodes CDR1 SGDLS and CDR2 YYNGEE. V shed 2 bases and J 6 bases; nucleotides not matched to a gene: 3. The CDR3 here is CASSVETSDTQYF. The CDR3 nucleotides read TGTGCCAGCAGCGTGGAGACTAGCGATACGCAGTATTTT.

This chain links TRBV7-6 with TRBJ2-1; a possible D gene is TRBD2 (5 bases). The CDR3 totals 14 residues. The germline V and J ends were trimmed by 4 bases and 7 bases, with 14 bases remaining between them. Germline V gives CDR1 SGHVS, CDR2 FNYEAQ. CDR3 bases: TGTGCCAGCAGCTCGTCGAGGGCCTCAAATGAGCAGTTCTTC. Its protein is CASSSSRASNEQFF.

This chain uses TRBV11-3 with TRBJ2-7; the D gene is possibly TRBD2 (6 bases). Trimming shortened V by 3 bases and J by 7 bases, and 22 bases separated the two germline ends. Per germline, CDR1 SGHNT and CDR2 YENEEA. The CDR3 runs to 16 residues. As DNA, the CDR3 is TGTGCCAGCAGCTTTTCGTCGAGCTTGGTGGCGGGAGAGCAGTACTTC. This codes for CASSFSSSLVAGEQYF.

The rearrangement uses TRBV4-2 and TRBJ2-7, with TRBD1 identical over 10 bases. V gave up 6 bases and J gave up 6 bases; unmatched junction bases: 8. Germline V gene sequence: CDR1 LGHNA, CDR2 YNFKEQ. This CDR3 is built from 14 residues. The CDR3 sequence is CASSLGTGDGEQYF. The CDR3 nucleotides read TGTGCCAGCAGTCTTGGGACAGGGGACGGCGAGCAGTACTTC.

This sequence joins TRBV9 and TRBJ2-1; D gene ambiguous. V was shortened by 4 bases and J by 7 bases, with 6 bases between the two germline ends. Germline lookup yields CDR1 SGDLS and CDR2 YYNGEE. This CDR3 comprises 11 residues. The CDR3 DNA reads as TGTGCCAGCAGCACTTGGAATGAGCAGTTCTTC. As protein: CASSTWNEQFF.

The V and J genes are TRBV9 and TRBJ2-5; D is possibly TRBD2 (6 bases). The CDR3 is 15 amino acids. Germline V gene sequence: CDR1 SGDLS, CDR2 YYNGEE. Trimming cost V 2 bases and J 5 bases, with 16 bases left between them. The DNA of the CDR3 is TGTGCCAGCAGCGTCGACTCAGGTGGAGGGGAGACCCAGTACTTC. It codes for CASSVDSGGGETQYF. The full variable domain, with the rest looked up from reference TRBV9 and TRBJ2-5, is DSGVTQTPKHLITATGQRVTLRCSPRSGDLSVYWYQQSLDQGLQFLIQYYNGEERAKGNILERFSAQQFPDLHSELNLSSLELGDSALYFCASSVDSGGGETQYFGPGTRLLVL.

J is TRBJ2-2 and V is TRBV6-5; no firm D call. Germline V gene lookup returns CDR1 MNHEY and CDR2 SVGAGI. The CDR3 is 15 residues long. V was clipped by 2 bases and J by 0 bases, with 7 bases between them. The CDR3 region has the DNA TGTGCCAGCAGTTACCGGGTAACGAACACCGGGGAGCTGTTTTTT. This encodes CASSYRVTNTGELFF.

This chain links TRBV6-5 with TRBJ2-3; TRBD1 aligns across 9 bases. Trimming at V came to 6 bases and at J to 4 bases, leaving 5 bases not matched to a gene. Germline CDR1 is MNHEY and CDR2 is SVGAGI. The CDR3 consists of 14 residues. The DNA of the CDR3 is TGTGCCAGCAGAACTACAGGGGGCGCAGATACGCAGTATTTT. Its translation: CASRTTGGADTQYF.